The 11 T cell receptor beta chains below all came from one sample that was sequenced in a study of T cell responses to AZD1222 COVID-19 vaccine. The assay was immunoSEQ multiplex PCR, and TCRdb's table has in-frame clones only and misses some. The sample has roughly 130,000 clones, just under 95% seen once; the top ten hold roughly 7%. The sample consisted of peripheral blood, taken on day 0 of AZD1222 vaccination. Every receptor here comes from an adult in good health.

A word on this clone: The sample contains more than one DNA sequence encoding this CDR3. J is TRBJ2-7 and V is TRBV7-9; D remains ambiguous. Germline CDR1 and CDR2: SEHNR and FQNEAQ (reference sequence). V was clipped by 3 bases and J by 3 bases, with 3 bases between them. This CDR3 contains 11 residues. DNA of the CDR3: TGTGCCAGCAGCTTGGACTACGAGCAGTACTTC. The encoded protein is CASSLDYEQYF.

The chain uses TRBV7-9 and TRBJ2-3; D perhaps matches TRBD1 (6 bases). Germline CDR1 reads SEHNR; CDR2 reads FQNEAQ (reference sequence). Trimming left V 2 bases short and J 0 bases short, with 9 bases between. This CDR3 region has 15 residues. In DNA form, the CDR3 reads TGTGCCAGCAGCTTACCGGGACAAAGCACAGATACGCAGTATTTT. This codes for CASSLPGQSTDTQYF. The variable domain in full, completed from reference TRBV7-9 and TRBJ2-3, reads DTGVSQNPRHKITKRGQNVTFRCDPISEHNRLYWYRQTLGQGPEFLTYFQNEAQLEKSRLLSDRFSAERPKGSFSTLEIQRTEQGDSAMYLCASSLPGQSTDTQYFGPGTRLTVL.

The gene calls are TRBV6-5 and TRBJ2-2, with D perhaps given as TRBD1 or TRBD2 (6 bases each). The V gene's germline CDR1 is MNHEY and CDR2 SVGAGI. The CDR3 consists of 14 residues. V lost 8 bases to trimming and J lost 1 base, with 11 bases between them. This CDR3 is CASAGHLNTGELFF. CDR3 DNA sequence: TGTGCCAGCGCGGGACACCTGAACACCGGGGAGCTGTTTTTT.

V and J are TRBV14 and TRBJ2-1, with 11 bases lining up with TRBD2. J lost 9 bases, V lost 4 bases, and 11 bases had no gene match. CDR1 and CDR2 from the germline V gene are SGHDN and FVKESK. This CDR3 has 16 residues. Here the CDR3 DNA reads TGTGCCAGCAGCCCCGGCACTAGCGGGAGAAGGGGTGAGCAGTTCTTC. It is translated as CASSPGTSGRRGEQFF.

The count of this clone is one. V gene TRBV28 combines with J gene TRBJ1-6, with D perhaps TRBD1 (6 bases). The CDR3 has 16 amino acids. Germline CDR1 is MDHEN and CDR2 is SYDVKM. V lost 5 bases, J lost 4 bases, and 15 bases lay in between. Here the CDR3 reads CASSQGGGLYNSPLHF. The CDR3, as DNA: TGTGCCAGCAGTCAAGGGGGGGGCTTGTATAATTCACCCCTCCACTTT.

The V call is TRBV9, the J call TRBJ2-7; either TRBD1 or TRBD2 may supply D (7 bases each). The CDR3 runs to 14 residues. Trimming pared 4 bases from V and 5 bases from J, leaving 16 bases between. CDR1 is SGDLS, CDR2 YYNGEE, per germline. CDR3 coding DNA: TGTGCCAGCAGCTCCAGGGGAGGGGGCGACGAGCAGTACTTC. Its protein product is CASSSRGGGDEQYF.

The chain is built from TRBV24-1 and TRBJ2-6, with 8 bases that match TRBD2. The germline CDR1 and CDR2 sequences are KGHDR and SFDVKD. CDR3 length: 19 residues. With 0 bases clipped from V and 0 bases from J, the junction kept 6 bases outside the gene matches. The CDR3 region has the DNA TGTGCCACCAGTGATTTGGTGACTAGCGAAATCTCTGGGGCCAACGTCCTGACTTTC. This sequence encodes CATSDLVTSEISGANVLTF.

The V and J genes are TRBV29-1 and TRBJ2-3, with D perhaps matching TRBD2 (6 bases). CDR3 length equals 13 residues. Trimming removed 7 bases at V and 5 bases at J, with 16 bases between. Germline assignment: CDR1 SQVTM and CDR2 ANQGSEA. CDR3 coding DNA: TGCAGCGCCCGTCGGGGGATGGTAGATACGCAGTATTTT. Translation: CSARRGMVDTQYF.

This chain links TRBV18 with TRBJ1-4; D might be TRBD1 (5 bases). The V gene lost 4 bases and the J gene lost 4 bases, with 7 bases spanning the gap. The CDR3 covers 13 residues. Per germline, CDR1 KGHSH and CDR2 LQKENI. This chain's CDR3 is CASSQGINEKLFF. In DNA, the CDR3 is TGTGCCAGCTCACAGGGGATTAATGAAAAACTGTTTTTT.

This rearrangement joins TRBV5-4 to TRBJ1-4; D remains unclear. Trimming cost V 0 bases and J 7 bases, with 19 bases left between them. CDR1 is SGHNT, CDR2 YYREEE, per germline (reference sequence). The CDR3 totals 17 residues. The CDR3 region has the DNA TGTGCCAGCAGCTTGGCAGGCGGATTCCCTCGGGGTGAAAAACTGTTTTTT. This codes for CASSLAGGFPRGEKLFF.

This chain connects TRBV7-4 to TRBJ2-5; 13 nucleotides align to TRBD2. V trimming: 5 bases; J trimming: 4 bases; junction bases outside the gene matches: 4. Germline CDR1 reads SGHVT; CDR2 reads SQSDAQ. The CDR3 is 15 amino acids. CDR3 residues: CASSRTSGSPETQYF. The DNA for the CDR3 is TGTGCCAGCAGCCGGACTAGCGGGAGTCCAGAGACCCAGTACTTC. The variable domain in full, completed from reference TRBV7-4 and TRBJ2-5, reads GAGVSQSPRYKVAKRGRDVALRCDSISGHVTLYWYRQTLGQGSEVLTYSQSDAQRDKSGRPSGRFSAERPERSVSTLKIQRTEQGDSAVYLCASSRTSGSPETQYFGPGTRLLVL.